This T cell receptor beta chain is drawn from a study of CD8+ T cells in alopecia areata. Turning to the study itself: Treated patients were given 5 to 10 mg oral tofacitinib twice daily.

As to treatment: oral pan-JAK inhibitor, 5-10 mg twice daily. Individuals with alopecia areata gave both lesional scalp punch biopsies and peripheral blood for collection. General observations from the study: Alopecia totalis/universalis scalp especially showed more expanded CD8+ clones than normal scalp. Tofacitinib produced a significant decrease in scalp clonality and in expanded CD8+ clones among the top 100.

This clone was recorded a few times. Its antigen is not known. The CDR3 has 14 amino acids. V lost 0 bases to trimming and J lost 7 bases, with 10 bases between them. The germline V gene encodes CDR1 SEHNR and CDR2 FQNEAQ (reference sequence). RNA extraction was followed by reverse transcription into cDNA, which acted as the sequencing template. The assay was immunoSEQ multiplex PCR, and TCRdb's table has in-frame clones only and misses some. The sample yields roughly 200,000 clones, about three fifths seen once. The chain joins TRBV7-9 to TRBJ2-1, with D unclear. The starting material was CD8+ T cells sorted from blood, obtained at week 24, from a patient treated with tofacitinib. The receptor comes from a human donor with alopecia areata. This chain's CDR3 is CASSLASSPNEQFF. The CDR3 DNA follows: TGTGCCAGCAGCTTAGCGTCTAGTCCAAATGAGCAGTTCTTC.